Sequencing of this T cell receptor beta chain was carried out in a study of cytomegalovirus exposure and HLA in healthy donors. General observations from the study: When analyzed later, the rates of TCR association showed variation by HLA locus, with DRB1 the most and HLA-C the fewest.

Vbeta (60) and Jbeta (13) primers were used in the PCR. Sequenced by immunoSEQ multiplex PCR; TCRdb stores in-frame clones only, minus some. The sample lists under 300,000 clones, roughly four fifths occurring once. Germline CDR1 SNHLY, CDR2 FYNNEI. The CDR3 is 15 amino acids. V shed 6 bases, J shed 2 bases, and the junction held 10 bases outside the gene matches. Every donor was a healthy person donating bone marrow. This clone was observed a single time. Its specificity is unknown. The source of this sequence is a woman in her sixties or seventies in good health and CMV-seropositive. The sample taken for sequencing was PBMCs. The V and J genes are TRBV2 and TRBJ2-7, with TRBD1 matching 7 bases. The DNA of the CDR3 is TGTGCCAGCAGGATCGACGGGACAGTCCCCTACGAGCAGTACTTC. This encodes CASRIDGTVPYEQYF.